This TCR beta chain was retrieved from a study of T cell changes during pregnancy in multiple sclerosis. Germline-derived CDR1 and CDR2 are SGHTA and FQGTGA. Deletions cut 5 bases from V and 7 bases from J, with 17 bases between. This CDR3 is 15 amino acids long. There are a few counts of this clone. TCRdb's table, derived via immunoSEQ multiplex PCR, lists solely in-frame clones and lacks some. Of some 40,000 clones listed, 80% to 90% were seen once; the top ten hold 0.56%. This TCR was recovered from a female donor with multiple sclerosis, enrolled in a pregnancy study. Sequencing was performed on CD4+ T cells from peripheral blood mononuclear cells, taken before pregnancy. The rearrangement uses TRBV7-3 and TRBJ2-2; perhaps TRBD1 as D (5 bases). The CDR3 DNA reads as TGTGCCAGCAGCCCTTCCGGGCCCCAGGGCGGGGAGCTGTTTTTT. As protein: CASSPSGPQGGELFF.